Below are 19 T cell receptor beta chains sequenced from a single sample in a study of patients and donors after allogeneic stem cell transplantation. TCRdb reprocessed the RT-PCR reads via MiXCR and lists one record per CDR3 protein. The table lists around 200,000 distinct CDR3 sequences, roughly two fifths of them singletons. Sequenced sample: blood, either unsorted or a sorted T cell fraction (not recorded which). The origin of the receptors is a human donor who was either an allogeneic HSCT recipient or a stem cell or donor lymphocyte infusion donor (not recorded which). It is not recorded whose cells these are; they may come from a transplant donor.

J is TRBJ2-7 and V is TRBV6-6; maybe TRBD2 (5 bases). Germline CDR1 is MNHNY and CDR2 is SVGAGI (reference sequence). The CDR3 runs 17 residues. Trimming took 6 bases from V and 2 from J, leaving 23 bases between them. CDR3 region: CASSPPVVGRRTYEQYF. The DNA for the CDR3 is TGTGCCAGCAGCCCCCCCGTGGTGGGGAGAAGAACCTACGAGCAGTACTTC.

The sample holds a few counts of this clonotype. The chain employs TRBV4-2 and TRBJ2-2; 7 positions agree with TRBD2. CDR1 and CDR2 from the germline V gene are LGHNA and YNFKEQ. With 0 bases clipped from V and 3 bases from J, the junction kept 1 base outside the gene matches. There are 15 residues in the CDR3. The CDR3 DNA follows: TGTGCCAGCAGCCAAGATCGGGGGGACACCGGGGAGCTGTTTTTT. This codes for CASSQDRGDTGELFF.

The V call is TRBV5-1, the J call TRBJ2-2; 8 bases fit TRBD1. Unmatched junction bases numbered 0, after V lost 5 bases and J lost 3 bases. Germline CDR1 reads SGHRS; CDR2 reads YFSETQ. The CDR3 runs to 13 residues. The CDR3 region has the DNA TGCGCCAGCAGGACAGGGGACACCGGGGAGCTGTTTTTT. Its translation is CASRTGDTGELFF.

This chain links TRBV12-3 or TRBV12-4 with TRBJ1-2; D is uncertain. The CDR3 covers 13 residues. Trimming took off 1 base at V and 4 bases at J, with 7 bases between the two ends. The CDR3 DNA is TGTGCCAGCAGTTTAGTGGGGATCTATGGCTACACCTTC. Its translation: CASSLVGIYGYTF.

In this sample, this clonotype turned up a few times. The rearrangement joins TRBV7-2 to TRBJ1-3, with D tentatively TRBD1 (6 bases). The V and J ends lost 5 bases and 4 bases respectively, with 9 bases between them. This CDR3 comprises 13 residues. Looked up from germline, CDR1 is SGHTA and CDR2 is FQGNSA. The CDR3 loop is CASSRDRGNTIYF. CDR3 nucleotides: TGTGCCAGCAGCAGAGACAGGGGAAACACCATATATTTT.

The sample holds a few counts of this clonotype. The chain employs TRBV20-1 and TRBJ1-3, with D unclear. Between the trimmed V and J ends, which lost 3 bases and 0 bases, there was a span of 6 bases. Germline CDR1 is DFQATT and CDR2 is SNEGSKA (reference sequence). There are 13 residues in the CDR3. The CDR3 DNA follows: TGCAGTGCTAGCATCCCCTCTGGAAACACCATATATTTT. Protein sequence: CSASIPSGNTIYF.

The CDR3 is CASSPRVTPNYEQYF. The CDR3 DNA reads as TGTGCCAGCAGCCCCAGGGTTACGCCCAACTACGAGCAGTACTTC. The V and J genes are TRBV11-2 and TRBJ2-7, with TRBD1 as a possible D gene (5 bases). CDR3 size: 15 residues. Germline V gene data show CDR1 as SGHAT and CDR2 as FQNNGV. Trimming cost V 5 bases and J 3 bases, with 17 bases left between them.

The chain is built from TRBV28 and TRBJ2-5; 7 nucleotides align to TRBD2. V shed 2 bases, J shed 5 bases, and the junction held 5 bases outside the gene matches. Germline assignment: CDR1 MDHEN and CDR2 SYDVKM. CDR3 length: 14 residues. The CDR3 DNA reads TGTGCCAGCAGTTTAAGGGGAGGGTTCGAGACCCAGTACTTC. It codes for CASSLRGGFETQYF.

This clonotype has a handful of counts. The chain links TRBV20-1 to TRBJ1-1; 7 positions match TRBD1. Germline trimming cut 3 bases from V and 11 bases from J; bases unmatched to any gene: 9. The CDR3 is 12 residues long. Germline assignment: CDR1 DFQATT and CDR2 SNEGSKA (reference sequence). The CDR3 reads CSASAQGRGAFF. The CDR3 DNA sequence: TGCAGTGCTAGTGCACAGGGGAGAGGTGCTTTCTTT.

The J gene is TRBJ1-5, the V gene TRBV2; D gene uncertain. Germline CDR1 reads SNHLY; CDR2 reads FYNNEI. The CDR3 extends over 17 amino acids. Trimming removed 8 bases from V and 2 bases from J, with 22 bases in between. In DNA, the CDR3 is TGTGCCAGCTGTAGGGAGGGTCCGTCGTATGGCAATCAGCCCCAGCATTTT. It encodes CASCREGPSYGNQPQHF.

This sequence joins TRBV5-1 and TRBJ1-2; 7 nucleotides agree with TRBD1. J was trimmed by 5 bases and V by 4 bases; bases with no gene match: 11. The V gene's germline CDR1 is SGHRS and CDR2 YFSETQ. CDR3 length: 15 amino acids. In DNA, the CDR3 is TGCGCCAGCAGCACAGGGACAGCGAACATTTATGGCTACACCTTC. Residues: CASSTGTANIYGYTF.

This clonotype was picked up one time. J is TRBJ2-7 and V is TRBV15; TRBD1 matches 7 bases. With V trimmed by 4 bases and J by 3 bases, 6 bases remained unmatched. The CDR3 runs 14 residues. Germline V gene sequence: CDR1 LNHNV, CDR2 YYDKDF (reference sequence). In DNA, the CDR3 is TGTGCCACCAGCACACCGGGACAGTACTACGAGCAGTACTTC. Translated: CATSTPGQYYEQYF.

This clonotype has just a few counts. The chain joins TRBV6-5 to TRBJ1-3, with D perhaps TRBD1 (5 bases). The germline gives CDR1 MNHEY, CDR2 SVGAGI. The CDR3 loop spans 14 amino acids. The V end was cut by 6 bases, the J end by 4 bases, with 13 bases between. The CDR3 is CASRRAGYGNTIYF. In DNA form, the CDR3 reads TGTGCCAGCAGACGGGCAGGGTACGGAAACACCATATATTTT.

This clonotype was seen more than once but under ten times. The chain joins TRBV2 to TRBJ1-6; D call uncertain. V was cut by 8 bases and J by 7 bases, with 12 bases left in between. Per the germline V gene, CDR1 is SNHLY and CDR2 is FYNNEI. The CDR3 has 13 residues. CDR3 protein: CASGIMGNSPLHF. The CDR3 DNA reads TGTGCCAGCGGTATCATGGGGAATTCACCCCTCCACTTT.

CDR3 nucleotides: TGCGCCAGCAGCTTGGCGGGGCCGAATGAAAAACTGTTTTTT. Translated, it gives CASSLAGPNEKLFF. The chain couples TRBV5-1 to TRBJ1-4; the D gene is possibly TRBD1 (5 bases). The V gene lost 0 bases and the J gene lost 5 bases, with 8 bases spanning the gap. The CDR3 covers 14 residues. The germline V gene has CDR1 SGHRS and CDR2 YFSETQ.

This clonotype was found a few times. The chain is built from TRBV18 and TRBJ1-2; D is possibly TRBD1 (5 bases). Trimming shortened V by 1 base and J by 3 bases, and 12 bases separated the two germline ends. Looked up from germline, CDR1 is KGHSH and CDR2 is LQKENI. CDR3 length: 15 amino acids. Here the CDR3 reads CASSPLRGFYYGYTF. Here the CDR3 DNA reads TGTGCCAGCTCACCACTAAGGGGATTTTACTATGGCTACACCTTC.

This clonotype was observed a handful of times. CDR3 sequence: CSARLTVSNQPQHF. The CDR3, as DNA: TGCAGTGCTAGATTAACAGTTAGCAATCAGCCCCAGCATTTT. V gene TRBV20-1 combines with J gene TRBJ1-5; no clear D. Trimming left V 2 bases short and J 0 bases short, with 8 bases between. The CDR3 has 14 residues. The V gene's germline CDR1 is DFQATT and CDR2 SNEGSKA (reference sequence).

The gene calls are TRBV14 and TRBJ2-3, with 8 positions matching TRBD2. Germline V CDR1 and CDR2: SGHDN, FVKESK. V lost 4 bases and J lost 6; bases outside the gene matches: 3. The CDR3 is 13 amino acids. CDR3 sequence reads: CASSPPGGDTQYF. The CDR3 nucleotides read TGTGCCAGCAGCCCCCCGGGAGGGGATACGCAGTATTTT.

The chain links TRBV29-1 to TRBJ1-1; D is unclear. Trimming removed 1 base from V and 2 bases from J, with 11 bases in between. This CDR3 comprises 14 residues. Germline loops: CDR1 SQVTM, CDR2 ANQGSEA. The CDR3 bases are TGCAGCGTTGAAGGAAGACTGACTAACACTGAAGCTTTCTTT. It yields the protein CSVEGRLTNTEAFF.